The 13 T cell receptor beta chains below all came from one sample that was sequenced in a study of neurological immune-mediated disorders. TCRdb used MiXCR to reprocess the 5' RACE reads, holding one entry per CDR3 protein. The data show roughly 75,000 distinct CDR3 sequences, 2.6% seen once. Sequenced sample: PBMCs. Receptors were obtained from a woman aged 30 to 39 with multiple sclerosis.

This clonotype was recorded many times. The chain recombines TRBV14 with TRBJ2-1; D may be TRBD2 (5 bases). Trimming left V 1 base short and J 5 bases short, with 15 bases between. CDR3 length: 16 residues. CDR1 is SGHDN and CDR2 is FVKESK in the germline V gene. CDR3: CASSQGFAVGDNEQFF. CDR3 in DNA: TGTGCCAGCAGCCAAGGATTCGCAGTGGGAGACAATGAGCAGTTCTTC.

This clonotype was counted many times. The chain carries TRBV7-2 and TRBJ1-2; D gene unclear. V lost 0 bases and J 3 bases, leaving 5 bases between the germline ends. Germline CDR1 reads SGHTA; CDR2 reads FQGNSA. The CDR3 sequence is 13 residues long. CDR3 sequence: CASSLALDYGYTF. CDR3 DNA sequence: TGTGCCAGCAGCTTAGCCCTGGACTATGGCTACACCTTC.

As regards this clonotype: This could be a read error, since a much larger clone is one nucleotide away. The CDR3: CASSLVDPVYNEQFF. The CDR3 DNA is TGCGCCAGCAGCTTGGTCGATCCAGTCTACAATGAGCAGTTCTTC. V gene TRBV5-1 combines with J gene TRBJ2-1; D is unresolved. V lost 0 bases to trimming and J lost 3 bases, with 10 bases between them. This CDR3 comprises 15 residues. The germline V gene has CDR1 SGHRS and CDR2 YFSETQ.

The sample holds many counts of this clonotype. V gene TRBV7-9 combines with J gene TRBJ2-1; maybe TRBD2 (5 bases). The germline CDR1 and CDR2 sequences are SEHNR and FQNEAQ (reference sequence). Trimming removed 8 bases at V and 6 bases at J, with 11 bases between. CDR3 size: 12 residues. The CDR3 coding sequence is TGTGCCAGCTCCGAGGGTGGCAATGAGCAGTTCTTC. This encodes CASSEGGNEQFF.

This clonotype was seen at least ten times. CDR3 amino acids: CSAPLASGVNEQFF. CDR3 DNA sequence: TGCAGTGCCCCCCTCGCTAGCGGAGTCAATGAGCAGTTCTTC. This sequence joins TRBV20-1 and TRBJ2-1; 7 nucleotides line up with TRBD2. V lost 6 bases and J lost 6; bases outside the gene matches: 11. Per germline, CDR1 DFQATT and CDR2 SNEGSKA (reference sequence). This CDR3 has 14 amino acids.

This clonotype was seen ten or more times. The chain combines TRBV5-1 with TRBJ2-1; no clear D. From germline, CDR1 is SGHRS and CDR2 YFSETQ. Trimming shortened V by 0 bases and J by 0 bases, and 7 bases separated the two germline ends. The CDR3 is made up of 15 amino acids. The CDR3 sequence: CASSLDEGSYNEQFF. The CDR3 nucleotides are TGCGCCAGCAGCTTGGACGAAGGCTCCTACAATGAGCAGTTCTTC.

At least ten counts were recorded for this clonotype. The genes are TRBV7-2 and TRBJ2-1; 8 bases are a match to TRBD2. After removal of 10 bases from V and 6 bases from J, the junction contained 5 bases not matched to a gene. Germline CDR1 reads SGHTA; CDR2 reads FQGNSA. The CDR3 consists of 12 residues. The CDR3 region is CATGREANEQFF. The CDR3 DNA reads TGTGCCACCGGGCGGGAGGCCAATGAGCAGTTCTTC.

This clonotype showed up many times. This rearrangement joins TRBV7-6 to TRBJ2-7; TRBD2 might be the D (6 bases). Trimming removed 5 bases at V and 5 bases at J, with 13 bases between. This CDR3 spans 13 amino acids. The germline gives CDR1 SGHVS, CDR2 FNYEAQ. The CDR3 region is CASSGLLANEQYF. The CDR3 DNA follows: TGTGCCAGCAGCGGCCTCCTAGCGAACGAGCAGTACTTC.

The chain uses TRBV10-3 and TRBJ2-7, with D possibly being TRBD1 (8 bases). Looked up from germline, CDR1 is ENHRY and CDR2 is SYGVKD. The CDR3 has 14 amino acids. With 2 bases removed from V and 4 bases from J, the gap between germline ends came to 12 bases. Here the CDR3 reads CAISETGGEYEQYF. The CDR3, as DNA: TGTGCCATCAGTGAGACAGGGGGGGAATACGAGCAGTACTTC.

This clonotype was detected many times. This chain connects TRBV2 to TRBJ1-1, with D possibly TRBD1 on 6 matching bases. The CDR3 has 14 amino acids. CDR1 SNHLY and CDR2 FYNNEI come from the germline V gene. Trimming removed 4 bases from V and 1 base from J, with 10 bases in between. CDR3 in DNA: TGTGCCAGCAGTGTTGCCAGGGGGAACACTGAAGCTTTCTTT. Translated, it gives CASSVARGNTEAFF.

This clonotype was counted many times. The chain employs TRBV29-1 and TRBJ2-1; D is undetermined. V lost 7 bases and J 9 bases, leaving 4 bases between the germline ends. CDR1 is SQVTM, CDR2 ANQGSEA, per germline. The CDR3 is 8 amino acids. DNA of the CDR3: TGCAGCGACCGTGAGCAGTTCTTC. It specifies CSDREQFF.

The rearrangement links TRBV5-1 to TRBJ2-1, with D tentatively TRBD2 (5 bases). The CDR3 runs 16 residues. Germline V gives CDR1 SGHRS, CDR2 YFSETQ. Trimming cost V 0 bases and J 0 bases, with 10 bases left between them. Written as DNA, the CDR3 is TGCGCCAGCAGCTTGGGGCTAGCCCTCTCCTACAATGAGCAGTTCTTC. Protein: CASSLGLALSYNEQFF.

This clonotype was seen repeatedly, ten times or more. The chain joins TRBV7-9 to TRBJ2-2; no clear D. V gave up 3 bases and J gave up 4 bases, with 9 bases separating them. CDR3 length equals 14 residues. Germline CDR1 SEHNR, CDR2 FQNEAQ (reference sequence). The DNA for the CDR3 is TGTGCCAGCAGCTTCAGTTTGGCCACCGGGGAGCTGTTTTTT. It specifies CASSFSLATGELFF.